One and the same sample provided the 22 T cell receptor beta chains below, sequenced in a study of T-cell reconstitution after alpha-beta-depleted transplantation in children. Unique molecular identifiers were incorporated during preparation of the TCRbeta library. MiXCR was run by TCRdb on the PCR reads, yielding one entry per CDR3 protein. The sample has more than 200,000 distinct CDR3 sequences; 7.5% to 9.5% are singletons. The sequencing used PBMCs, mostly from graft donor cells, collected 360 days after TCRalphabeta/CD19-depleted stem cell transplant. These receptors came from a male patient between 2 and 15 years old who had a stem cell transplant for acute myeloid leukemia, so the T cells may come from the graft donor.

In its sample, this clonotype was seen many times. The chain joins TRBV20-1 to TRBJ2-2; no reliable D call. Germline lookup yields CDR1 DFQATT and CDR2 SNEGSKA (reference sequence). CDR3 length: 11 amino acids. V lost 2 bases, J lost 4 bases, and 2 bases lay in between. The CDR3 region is CSARSTGELFF. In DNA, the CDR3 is TGCAGTGCTAGAAGCACCGGGGAGCTGTTTTTT.

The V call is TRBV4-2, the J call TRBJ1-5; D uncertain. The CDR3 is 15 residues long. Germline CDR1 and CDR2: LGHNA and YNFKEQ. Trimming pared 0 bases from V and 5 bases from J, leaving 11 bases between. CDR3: CASSQDQAGDQPQHF. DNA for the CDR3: TGTGCCAGCAGCCAAGATCAGGCCGGGGATCAGCCCCAGCATTTT.

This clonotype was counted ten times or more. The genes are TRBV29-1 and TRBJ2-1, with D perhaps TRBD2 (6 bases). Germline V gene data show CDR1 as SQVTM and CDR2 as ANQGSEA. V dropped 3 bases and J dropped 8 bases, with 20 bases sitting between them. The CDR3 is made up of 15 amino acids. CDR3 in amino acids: CSVDELAAPGYEQFF. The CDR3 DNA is TGCAGCGTTGACGAACTAGCCGCCCCCGGATATGAGCAGTTCTTC.

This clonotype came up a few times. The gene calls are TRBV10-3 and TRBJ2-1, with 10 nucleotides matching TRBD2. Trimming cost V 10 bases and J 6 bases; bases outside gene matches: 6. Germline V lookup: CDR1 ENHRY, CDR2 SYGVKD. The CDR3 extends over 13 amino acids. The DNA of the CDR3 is TGTGCCACCAAGATAGCGGGAGGCAATGAGCAGTTCTTC. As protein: CATKIAGGNEQFF.

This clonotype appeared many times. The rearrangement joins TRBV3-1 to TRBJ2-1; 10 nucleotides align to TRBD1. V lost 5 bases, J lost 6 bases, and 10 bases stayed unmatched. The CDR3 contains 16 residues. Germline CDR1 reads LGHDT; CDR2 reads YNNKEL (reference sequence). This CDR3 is CASSSDRGRLRNEQFF. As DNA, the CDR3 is TGTGCCAGCAGCTCCGACAGGGGGCGATTACGCAATGAGCAGTTCTTC.

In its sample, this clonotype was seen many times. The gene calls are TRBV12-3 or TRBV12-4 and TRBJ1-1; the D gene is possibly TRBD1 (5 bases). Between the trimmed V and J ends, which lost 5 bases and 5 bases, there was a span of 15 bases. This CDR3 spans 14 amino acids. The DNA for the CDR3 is TGTGCCAGCAGTCACATTGGGACGCGAACTGAAGCTTTCTTT. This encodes CASSHIGTRTEAFF.

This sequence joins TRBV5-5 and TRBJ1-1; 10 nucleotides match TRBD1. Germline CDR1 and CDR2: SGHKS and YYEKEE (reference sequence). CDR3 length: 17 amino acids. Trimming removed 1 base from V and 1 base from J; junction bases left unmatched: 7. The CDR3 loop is CASSLFLGQGRNTEAFF. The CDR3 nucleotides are TGTGCCAGCAGCTTGTTCCTGGGACAGGGGAGGAACACTGAAGCTTTCTTT.

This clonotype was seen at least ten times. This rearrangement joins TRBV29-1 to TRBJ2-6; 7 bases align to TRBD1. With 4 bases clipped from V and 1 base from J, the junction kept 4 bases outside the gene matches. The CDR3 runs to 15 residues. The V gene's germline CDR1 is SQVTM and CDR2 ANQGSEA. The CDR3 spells CSVVTGTSGANVLTF. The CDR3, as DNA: TGCAGCGTTGTGACAGGGACATCTGGGGCCAACGTCCTGACTTTC.

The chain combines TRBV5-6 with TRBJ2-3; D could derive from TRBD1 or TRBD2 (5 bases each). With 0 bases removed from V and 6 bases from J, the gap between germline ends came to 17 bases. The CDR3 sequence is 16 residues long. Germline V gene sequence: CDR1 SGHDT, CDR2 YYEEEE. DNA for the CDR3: TGTGCCAGCAGCTTGGAAATGATCCGGTGGGGGGATACGCAGTATTTT. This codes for CASSLEMIRWGDTQYF.

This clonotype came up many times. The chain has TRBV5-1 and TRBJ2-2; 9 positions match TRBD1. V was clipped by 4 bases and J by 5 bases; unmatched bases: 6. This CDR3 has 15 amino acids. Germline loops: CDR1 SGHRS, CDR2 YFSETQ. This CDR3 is CASSVGQGGTGELFF. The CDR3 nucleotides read TGCGCCAGCAGCGTGGGACAGGGAGGGACCGGGGAGCTGTTTTTT.

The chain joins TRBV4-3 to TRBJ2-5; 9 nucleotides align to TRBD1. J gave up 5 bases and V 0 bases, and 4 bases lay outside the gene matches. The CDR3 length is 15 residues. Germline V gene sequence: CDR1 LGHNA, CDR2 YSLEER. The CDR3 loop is CASSQERTGEETQYF. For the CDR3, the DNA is TGCGCCAGCAGCCAAGAGCGGACAGGGGAGGAGACCCAGTACTTC.

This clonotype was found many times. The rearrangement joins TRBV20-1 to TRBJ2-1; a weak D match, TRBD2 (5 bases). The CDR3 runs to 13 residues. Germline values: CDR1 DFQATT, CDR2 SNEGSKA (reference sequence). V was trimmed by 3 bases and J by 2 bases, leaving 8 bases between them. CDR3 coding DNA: TGCAGTGCTAGGAGGGAGACCTACAATGAGCAGTTCTTC. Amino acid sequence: CSARRETYNEQFF.

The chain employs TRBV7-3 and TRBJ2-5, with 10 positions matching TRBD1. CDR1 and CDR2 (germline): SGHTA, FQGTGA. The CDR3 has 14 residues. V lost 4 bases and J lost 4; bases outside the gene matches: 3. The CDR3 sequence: CASSSTGGLETQYF. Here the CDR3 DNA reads TGTGCCAGCAGCTCGACAGGGGGCTTAGAGACCCAGTACTTC.

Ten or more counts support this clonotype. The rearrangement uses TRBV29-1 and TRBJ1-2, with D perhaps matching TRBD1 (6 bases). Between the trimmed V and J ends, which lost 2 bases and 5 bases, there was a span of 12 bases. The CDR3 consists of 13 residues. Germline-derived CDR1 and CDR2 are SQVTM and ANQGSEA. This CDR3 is CSVERGPGYGYTF. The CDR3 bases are TGCAGCGTTGAACGGGGGCCTGGTTATGGCTACACCTTC.

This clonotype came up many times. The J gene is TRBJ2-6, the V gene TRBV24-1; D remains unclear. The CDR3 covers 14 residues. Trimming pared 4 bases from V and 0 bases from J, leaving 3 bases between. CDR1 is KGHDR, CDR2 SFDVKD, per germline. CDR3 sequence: CATSDSSGANVLTF. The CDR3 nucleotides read TGTGCCACCAGTGACAGCTCTGGGGCCAACGTCCTGACTTTC.

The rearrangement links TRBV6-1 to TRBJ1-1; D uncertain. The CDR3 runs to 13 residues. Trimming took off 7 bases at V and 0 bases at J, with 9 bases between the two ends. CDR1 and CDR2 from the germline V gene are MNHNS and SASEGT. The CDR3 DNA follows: TGTGCCAGCAAGGTCGAAATGAACACTGAAGCTTTCTTT. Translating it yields CASKVEMNTEAFF.

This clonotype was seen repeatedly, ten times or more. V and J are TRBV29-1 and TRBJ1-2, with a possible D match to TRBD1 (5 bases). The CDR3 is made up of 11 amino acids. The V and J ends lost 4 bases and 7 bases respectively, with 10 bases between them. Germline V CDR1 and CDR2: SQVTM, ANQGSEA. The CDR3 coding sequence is TGCAGCGTTGGGGCAGGGAGTGGCTACACCTTC. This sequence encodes CSVGAGSGYTF.

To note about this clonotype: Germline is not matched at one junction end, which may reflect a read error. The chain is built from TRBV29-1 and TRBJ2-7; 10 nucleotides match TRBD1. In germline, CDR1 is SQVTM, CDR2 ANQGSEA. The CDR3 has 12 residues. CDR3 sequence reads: CSGRQGAYEEYF. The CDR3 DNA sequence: TGCAGCGGACGACAGGGGGCCTACGAGGAGTACTTC.

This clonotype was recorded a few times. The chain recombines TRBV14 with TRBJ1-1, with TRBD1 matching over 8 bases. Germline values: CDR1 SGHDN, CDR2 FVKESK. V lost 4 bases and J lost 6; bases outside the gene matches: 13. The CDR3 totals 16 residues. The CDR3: CASSRKGPGQAPEAFF. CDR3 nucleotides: TGTGCCAGCAGCCGCAAGGGTCCGGGACAGGCTCCTGAAGCTTTCTTT.

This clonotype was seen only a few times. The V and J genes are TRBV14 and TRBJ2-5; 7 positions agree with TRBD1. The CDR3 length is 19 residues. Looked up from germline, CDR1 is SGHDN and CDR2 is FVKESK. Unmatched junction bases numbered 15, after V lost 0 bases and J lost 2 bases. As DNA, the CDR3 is TGTGCCAGCAGCCAAGAACTAGGAAGAGGCAGGGGGTTTCAAGAGACCCAGTACTTC. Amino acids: CASSQELGRGRGFQETQYF.

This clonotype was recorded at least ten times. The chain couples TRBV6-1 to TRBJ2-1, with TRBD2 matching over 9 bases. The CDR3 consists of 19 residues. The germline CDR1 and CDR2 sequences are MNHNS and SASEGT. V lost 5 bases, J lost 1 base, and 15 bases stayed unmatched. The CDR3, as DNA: TGTGCCAGCAGTCCACTCTGGCTAGCGGGAACACCATCCTACAATGAGCAGTTCTTC. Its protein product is CASSPLWLAGTPSYNEQFF.

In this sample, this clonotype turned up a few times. CDR3 loop: CASSPNGGYNEQFF. Written as DNA, the CDR3 is TGTGCCAGCTCACCAAACGGGGGCTACAATGAGCAGTTCTTC. This chain connects TRBV18 to TRBJ2-1, with a possible D match to TRBD2 (6 bases). The V end was cut by 2 bases, the J end by 3 bases, with 8 bases between. The CDR3 is 14 residues long. The germline V gene encodes CDR1 KGHSH and CDR2 LQKENI.